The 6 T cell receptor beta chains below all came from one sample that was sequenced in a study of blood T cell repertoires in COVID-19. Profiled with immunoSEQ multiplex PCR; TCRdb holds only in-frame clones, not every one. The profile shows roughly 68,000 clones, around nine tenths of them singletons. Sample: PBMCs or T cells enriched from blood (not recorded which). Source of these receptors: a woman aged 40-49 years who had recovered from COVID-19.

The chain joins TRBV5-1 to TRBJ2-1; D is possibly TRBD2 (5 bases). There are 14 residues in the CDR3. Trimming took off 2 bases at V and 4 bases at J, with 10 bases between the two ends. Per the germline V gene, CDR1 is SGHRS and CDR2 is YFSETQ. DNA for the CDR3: TGCGCCAGCAGCTTCGGAGGAACTTACAATGAGCAGTTCTTC. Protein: CASSFGGTYNEQFF.

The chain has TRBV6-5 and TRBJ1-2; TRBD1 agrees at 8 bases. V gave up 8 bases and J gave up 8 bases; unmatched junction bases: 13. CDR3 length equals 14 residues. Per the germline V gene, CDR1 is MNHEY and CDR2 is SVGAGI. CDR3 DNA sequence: TGTGCCAGCGGAACGGGACAGGTGGCCTTCGGCTACACCTTC. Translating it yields CASGTGQVAFGYTF.

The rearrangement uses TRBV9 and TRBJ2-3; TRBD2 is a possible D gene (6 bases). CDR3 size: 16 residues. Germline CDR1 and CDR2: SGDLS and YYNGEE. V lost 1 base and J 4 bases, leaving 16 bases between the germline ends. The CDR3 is CASSVPTVGGADTQYF. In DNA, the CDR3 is TGTGCCAGCAGCGTACCTACCGTGGGGGGAGCAGATACGCAGTATTTT.

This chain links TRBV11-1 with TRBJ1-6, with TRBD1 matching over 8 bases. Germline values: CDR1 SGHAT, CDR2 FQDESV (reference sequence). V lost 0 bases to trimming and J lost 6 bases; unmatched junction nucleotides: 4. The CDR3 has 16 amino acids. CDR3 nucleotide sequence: TGTGCCAGCAGCTTAGCGGGAACAGGGGGTAATTCACCCCTCCACTTT. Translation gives CASSLAGTGGNSPLHF.

The CDR3 here is CSVAVAGDDTQYF. The CDR3 DNA sequence: TGCAGCGTTGCAGTAGCGGGGGACGATACGCAGTATTTT. The V call is TRBV29-1, the J call TRBJ2-3; TRBD2 agrees at 9 bases. The CDR3 consists of 13 residues. V trimming: 4 bases; J trimming: 6 bases; junction bases outside the gene matches: 5. Germline V gene data show CDR1 as SQVTM and CDR2 as ANQGSEA.

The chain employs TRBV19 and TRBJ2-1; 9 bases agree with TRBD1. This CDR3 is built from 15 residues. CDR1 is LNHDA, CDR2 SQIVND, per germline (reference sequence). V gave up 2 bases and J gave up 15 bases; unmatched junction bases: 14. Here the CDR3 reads CASSIYSRTGAYRFF. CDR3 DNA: TGTGCCAGTAGTATATACTCCAGGACAGGGGCGTATAGGTTCTTC.